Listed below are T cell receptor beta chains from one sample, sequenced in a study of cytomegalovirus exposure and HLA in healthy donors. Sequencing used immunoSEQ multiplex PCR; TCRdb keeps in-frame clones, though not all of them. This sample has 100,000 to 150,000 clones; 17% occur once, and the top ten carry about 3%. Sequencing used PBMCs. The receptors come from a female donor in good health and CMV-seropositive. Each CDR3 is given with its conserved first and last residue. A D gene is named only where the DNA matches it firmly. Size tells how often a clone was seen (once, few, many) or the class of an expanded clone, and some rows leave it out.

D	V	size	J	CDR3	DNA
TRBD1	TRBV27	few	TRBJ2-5	CASWGGTGSSETQYF	TGTGCCAGCTGGGGGGGGACAGGGTCTTCCGAGACCCAGTACTTC
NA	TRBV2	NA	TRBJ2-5	CASSVAGQRSETQYF	TGTGCCAGCAGTGTAGCAGGACAGCGGAGTGAGACCCAGTACTTC
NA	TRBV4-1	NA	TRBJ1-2	CASSQDWADYGYTF	TGCGCCAGCAGCCAAGATTGGGCTGACTATGGCTACACCTTC
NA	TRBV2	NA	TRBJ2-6	CATISSGANVLTF	TGTGCCACTATAAGCTCTGGGGCCAACGTCCTGACTTTC
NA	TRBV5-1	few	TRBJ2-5	CASSLVGTGEETQYF	TGCGCCAGCAGCTTGGTAGGAACGGGGGAAGAGACCCAGTACTTC
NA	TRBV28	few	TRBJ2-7	CASSSPIGDEQYF	TGTGCCAGCAGTTCACCCATAGGGGACGAGCAGTACTTC
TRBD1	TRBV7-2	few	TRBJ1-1	CASSFTKGQGTEEAFF	TGTGCCAGCAGCTTTACGAAAGGACAGGGGACAGAGGAAGCTTTCTTT
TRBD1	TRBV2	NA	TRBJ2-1	CASRTDRGSYNEQFF	TGTGCCAGCAGAACAGACAGGGGGAGTTACAATGAGCAGTTCTTC
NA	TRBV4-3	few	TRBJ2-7	CASSQDHRELEAYEQYF	TGCGCCAGCAGCCAAGATCATCGTGAGCTCGAGGCCTACGAGCAGTACTTC
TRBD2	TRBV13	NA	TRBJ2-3	CASSLGRRLAGRSANTDTQYF	TGTGCCAGCAGCTTAGGTAGGCGTCTAGCGGGGAGGTCAGCGAACACAGATACGCAGTATTTT
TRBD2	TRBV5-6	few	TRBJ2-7	CASSTTRDYSYEQYF	TGTGCCAGCAGCACAACTCGGGACTACTCCTACGAGCAGTACTTC
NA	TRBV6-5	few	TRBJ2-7	CASSYGPYYEQYF	TGTGCCAGCAGTTACGGGCCATACTACGAGCAGTACTTC
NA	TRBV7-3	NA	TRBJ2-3	CASSLGHTDTQYF	TGTGCCAGCAGCTTAGGGCACACAGATACGCAGTATTTT
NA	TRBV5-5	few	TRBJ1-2	CASSLRGEARLNYGYTF	TGTGCCAGCAGCTTGCGCGGGGAGGCCCGATTAAACTATGGCTACACCTTC
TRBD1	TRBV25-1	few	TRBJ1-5	CASSSITGVPQHF	TGTGCCAGCAGCTCCATAACAGGGGTGCCCCAGCATTTT
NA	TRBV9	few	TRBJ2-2	CASSLNTGELFF	TGTGCCAGCAGCCTTAACACCGGGGAGCTGTTTTTT
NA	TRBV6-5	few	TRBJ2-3	CASSYSLALSTDTQYF	TGTGCCAGCAGTTACTCTTTGGCATTGAGCACAGATACGCAGTATTTT
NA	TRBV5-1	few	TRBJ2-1	CASSFTGPYYNEQFF	TGCGCCAGCAGCTTCACAGGGCCCTACTACAATGAGCAGTTCTTC
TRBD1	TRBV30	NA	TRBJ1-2	CAWKGQGLRGYTF	TGTGCCTGGAAAGGACAGGGGTTGCGGGGCTACACCTTC
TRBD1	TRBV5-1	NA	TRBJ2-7	CASSVTGAYYEQYF	TGCGCCAGCAGCGTGACAGGGGCTTACTACGAGCAGTACTTC
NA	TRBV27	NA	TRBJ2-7	CASSFSEGSYEQYF	TGTGCCAGCAGTTTCTCCGAGGGCAGTTACGAGCAGTACTTC
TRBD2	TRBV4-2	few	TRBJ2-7	CASSQQPGLGEQYF	TGTGCCAGCAGCCAACAACCGGGACTAGGCGAGCAGTACTTC
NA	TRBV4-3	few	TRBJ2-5	CASSQGLGGQETQYF	TGCGCCAGCAGCCAAGGGCTGGGGGGGCAGGAGACCCAGTACTTC
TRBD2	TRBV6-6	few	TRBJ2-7	CASSYSGGGTSYEQYF	TGTGCCAGCAGTTACTCTGGCGGGGGGACATCCTACGAGCAGTACTTC
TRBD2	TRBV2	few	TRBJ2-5	CASSESPPPGGSQYF	TGTGCCAGCAGTGAAAGCCCCCCCCCGGGGGGATCCCAGTACTTC
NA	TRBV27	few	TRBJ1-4	CASSESSSGAEGEKLFF	TGTGCCAGCAGTGAATCCTCTTCCGGGGCGGAGGGAGAAAAACTGTTTTTT
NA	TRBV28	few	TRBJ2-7	CASSLRGSRSYEQYF	TGTGCCAGCAGTTTAAGGGGGAGTAGATCCTACGAGCAGTACTTC
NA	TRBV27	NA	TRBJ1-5	CASSFLNQPQHF	TGTGCCAGCAGTTTCCTTAATCAGCCCCAGCATTTT
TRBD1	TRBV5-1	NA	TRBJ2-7	CASSPRQGPYLGSSYEQYF	TGCGCCAGCAGCCCCCGACAGGGGCCTTATTTGGGGAGCTCCTACGAGCAGTACTTC
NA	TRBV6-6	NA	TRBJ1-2	CASSYYGFGEGYTF	TGTGCCAGCAGTTACTACGGTTTCGGGGAAGGCTACACCTTC
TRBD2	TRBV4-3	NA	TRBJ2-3	CASSQEVAGGVADTQYF	TGCGCCAGCAGCCAAGAAGTGGCGGGGGGAGTCGCAGATACGCAGTATTTT
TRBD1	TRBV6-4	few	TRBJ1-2	CASALEAQGAGGYTF	TGTGCCAGCGCCCTTGAGGCACAGGGGGCGGGTGGCTACACCTTC
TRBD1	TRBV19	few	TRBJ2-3	CSTGQGPADTQYF	TGTTCCACCGGACAGGGGCCAGCAGATACGCAGTATTTT
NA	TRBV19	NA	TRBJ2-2	CASRGREAGELFF	TGTGCGAGTAGGGGGCGGGAGGCCGGGGAGCTGTTTTTT
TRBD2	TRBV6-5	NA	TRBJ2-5	CASSWQRGIQETQYF	TGTGCCAGCAGTTGGCAGCGGGGAATCCAAGAGACCCAGTACTTC
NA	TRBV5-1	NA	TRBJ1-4	CASSLVGGSEGKLFF	TGCGCCAGCAGCTTGGTGGGGGGGTCGGAAGGAAAACTGTTTTTT
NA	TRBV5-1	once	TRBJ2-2	CASSLTGSNTGELFF	TGCGCCAGCAGCTTAACAGGATCTAACACCGGGGAGCTGTTTTTT
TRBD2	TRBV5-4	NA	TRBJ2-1	CASSPGLASNEQFF	TGTGCCAGCAGCCCGGGACTAGCTTCCAATGAGCAGTTCTTC
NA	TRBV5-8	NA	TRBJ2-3	CASSLAPLGSGMDTQYF	TGTGCCAGCAGCTTGGCCCCTCTGGGGTCGGGAATGGATACGCAGTATTTT
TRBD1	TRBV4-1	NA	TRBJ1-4	CASSHLQGTNEKLFF	TGCGCCAGCAGCCATCTACAGGGGACTAATGAAAAACTGTTTTTT